Following are 20 T cell receptor beta chains from one sample sequenced in a study of CD8 T cells in Susac syndrome (dated by TCRdb to between 2017 and 2020). The library relied on the immunoSEQ multiplex PCR assay. RNA was extracted using the RNeasy kit, and roughly 0.45 to 1 microgram was reverse transcribed with random hexamers. TCRdb reprocessing: public reads trimmed at Q25 with fastp, clones called with MiXCR, in-frame beta chains kept. For every CDR3 protein sequence, its rows merge into one entry that carries the most common genes and DNA. Within this sample are about 130,000 distinct CDR3 sequences, with 90% to 95% of them counted one time only. In total, the top ten clones hold over 0.1% of the sample. Sequencing was performed on CD4+ T cells from PBMCs. The receptors shown here come from a human donor in good health.

The rearrangement joins TRBV29-1 to TRBJ2-2; D may be TRBD1 (5 bases). The CDR3 has 11 residues. Per the germline V gene, CDR1 is SQVTM and CDR2 is ANQGSEA. With 2 bases removed from V and 7 bases from J, the gap between germline ends came to 5 bases. The CDR3 sequence is CSVERGGELFF. The CDR3 region has the DNA TGCAGCGTTGAAAGGGGCGGGGAGCTGTTTTTT.

The chain combines TRBV3-1 with TRBJ2-7; no firm D call. The CDR3 is 15 amino acids. The V end lost 1 base, the J end lost 3 bases, and 13 bases lay between the germline ends. Germline assignment: CDR1 LGHDT and CDR2 YNNKEL (reference sequence). The CDR3 sequence: CASSQGPGYHYEQYF. The CDR3 DNA reads as TGTGCCAGCAGCCAAGGCCCGGGCTACCACTACGAGCAGTACTTC.

This clonotype was observed once. V and J are TRBV7-9 and TRBJ2-5; D is unclear. The V gene lost 1 base and the J gene lost 3 bases, with 6 bases spanning the gap. Per germline, CDR1 SEHNR and CDR2 FQNEAQ (reference sequence). This CDR3 has 13 residues. Written as DNA, the CDR3 is TGTGCCAGCAGCTTAGTAGGGAAAGAGACCCAGTACTTC. It translates to CASSLVGKETQYF.

This clonotype was detected once. The chain joins TRBV2 to TRBJ2-5, with TRBD1 identical over 9 bases. Unmatched junction bases numbered 7, after V lost 6 bases and J lost 5 bases. CDR1 and CDR2 from the germline V gene are SNHLY and FYNNEI. The CDR3 runs 14 residues. The CDR3 nucleotides read TGTGCCAGCAGCGACAGGGGGGAATGGGAGACCCAGTACTTC. Its translation: CASSDRGEWETQYF.

The chain is built from TRBV27 and TRBJ2-6; D unresolved. Germline CDR1 and CDR2: MNHEY and SMNVEV (reference sequence). Deletions cut 5 bases from V and 0 bases from J, with 17 bases between. There are 18 residues in the CDR3. The chain's CDR3 is CASSRDGVGFSGANVLTF. DNA for the CDR3: TGTGCCAGCAGTCGCGACGGAGTAGGCTTCTCTGGGGCCAACGTCCTGACTTTC.

The rearrangement links TRBV25-1 to TRBJ1-1; D unclear. The CDR3 sequence is 13 residues long. Trimming cost V 10 bases and J 5 bases, with 17 bases left between them. CDR1 is MGHDK, CDR2 SYGVNS, per germline. The CDR3 loop reads CATSGRLGTEAFF. CDR3 coding DNA: TGTGCCACTTCTGGACGGTTGGGGACTGAAGCTTTCTTT.

This clonotype appeared a single time. The chain employs TRBV2 and TRBJ1-6; no definite D call. Trimming stripped 4 bases from V and 7 bases from J, with 8 bases between. The germline gives CDR1 SNHLY, CDR2 FYNNEI. The CDR3 is 13 amino acids. DNA of the CDR3: TGTGCCAGCAGTGGCAGTCCCAATTCACCCCTCCACTTT. This codes for CASSGSPNSPLHF.

The chain joins TRBV6-1 to TRBJ2-5; 7 bases line up with TRBD1. V was pared by 7 bases and J by 2 bases, with 13 bases of the junction left unmatched. From germline, CDR1 is MNHNS and CDR2 SASEGT. The CDR3 runs 16 residues. The chain's CDR3 is CASTLNPGGLQETQYF. CDR3 coding DNA: TGTGCCAGCACCCTCAACCCAGGGGGTTTACAAGAGACCCAGTACTTC.

The chain is built from TRBV2 and TRBJ2-7; a weak D match, TRBD2 (6 bases). CDR1 SNHLY and CDR2 FYNNEI come from the germline V gene. Trimming cost V 3 bases and J 6 bases, with 12 bases left between them. This CDR3 region has 13 residues. CDR3 DNA sequence: TGTGCCAGCAGTGAGAAGGGACTTACCGAGCAGTACTTC. Translating gives CASSEKGLTEQYF.

In DNA, the CDR3 is TGTGCCAGCAGCTTAGCGTCAGGTCAGCAGACCCAGTACTTC. It is translated as CASSLASGQQTQYF. The chain employs TRBV7-9 and TRBJ2-5, with unresolved D. This CDR3 spans 14 amino acids. Per germline, CDR1 SEHNR and CDR2 FQNEAQ (reference sequence). Deletions cut 0 bases from V and 6 bases from J, with 11 bases between. Combining the CDR3 with reference TRBV7-9 and TRBJ2-5 gives the whole variable domain DTGVSQNPRHKITKRGQNVTFRCDPISEHNRLYWYRQTLGQGPEFLTYFQNEAQLEKSRLLSDRFSAERPKGSFSTLEIQRTEQGDSAMYLCASSLASGQQTQYFGPGTRLLVL.

The chain combines TRBV30 with TRBJ1-2; D unclear. With 2 bases removed from V and 4 bases from J, the gap between germline ends came to 5 bases. Germline CDR1 GTSNPN, CDR2 SVGIG (reference sequence). This CDR3 comprises 11 residues. CDR3 loop: CAWSRTYGYTF. Written as DNA, the CDR3 is TGTGCCTGGAGTAGGACCTATGGCTACACCTTC.

The CDR3 sequence is CASSSYRAKNIQYF. Written as DNA, the CDR3 is TGTGCCAGCAGCTCATACCGGGCCAAAAACATTCAGTACTTC. The chain uses TRBV5-4 and TRBJ2-4; no reliable D call. The CDR3 contains 14 residues. Germline lookup yields CDR1 SGHNT and CDR2 YYREEE (reference sequence). With 3 bases removed from V and 1 base from J, the gap between germline ends came to 8 bases.

The chain links TRBV6-2 or TRBV6-3 to TRBJ2-5; unclear D gene. With 2 bases removed from V and 0 bases from J, the gap between germline ends came to 19 bases. CDR1 and CDR2 from the germline V gene are MNHEY and SVGEGT. The CDR3 runs to 18 residues. CDR3 DNA: TGTGCCAGCAGTTACCCGAACGGCTCGCGGTTGTACCAAGAGACCCAGTACTTC. Translation: CASSYPNGSRLYQETQYF.

The V and J genes are TRBV5-1 and TRBJ2-7; 7 nucleotides line up with TRBD1. Germline V CDR1 and CDR2: SGHRS, YFSETQ. Unmatched junction bases numbered 2, after V lost 5 bases and J lost 3 bases. CDR3 length: 12 residues. CDR3 region: CASRGQDYEQYF. DNA for the CDR3: TGCGCCAGCAGAGGACAGGACTACGAGCAGTACTTC.

This clonotype was picked up a small number of times. An end of the junction differs from the germline gene, which may be a read error. The V call is TRBV5-1, the J call TRBJ1-1; 7 bases are shared with TRBD1. The CDR3 covers 14 residues. Looked up from germline, CDR1 is SGHRS and CDR2 is YFSETQ. The chain's CDR3 is CASSLGQMNTEAFF. The CDR3 nucleotides are TGTGCCAGCAGCTTGGGACAGATGAACACTGAAGCTTTCTTT. The full variable domain, in which reference TRBV5-1 and TRBJ1-1 provide the parts outside the CDR3, is KAGVTQTPRYLIKTRGQQVTLSCSPISGHRSVSWYQQTPGQGLQFLFEYFSETQRNKGNFPGRFSGRQFSNSRSEMNVSTLELGDSALYLCASSLGQMNTEAFFGQGTRLTVV.

This clonotype was recorded once. The V gene is TRBV18, the J gene TRBJ2-7, with 8 bases identical to TRBD1. Germline lookup yields CDR1 KGHSH and CDR2 LQKENI. Trimming at V came to 2 bases and at J to 0 bases, leaving 9 bases not matched to a gene. This CDR3 is 17 amino acids long. CDR3 region: CASSPRGARGPSYEQYF. CDR3 DNA: TGTGCCAGCTCACCAAGGGGGGCCAGGGGGCCCTCCTACGAGCAGTACTTC.

The chain links TRBV7-6 to TRBJ2-3, with D possibly TRBD2 on 6 matching bases. V dropped 1 base and J dropped 2 bases, with 13 bases sitting between them. This CDR3 has 16 amino acids. The germline V gene encodes CDR1 SGHVS and CDR2 FNYEAQ. CDR3 loop: CASSLGTGTVTDTQYF. In DNA form, the CDR3 reads TGTGCCAGCAGCTTAGGGACCGGGACTGTCACAGATACGCAGTATTTT.

J is TRBJ1-1 and V is TRBV19; TRBD1 matches at 8 bases. The CDR3 loop spans 15 amino acids. CDR1 is LNHDA and CDR2 is SQIVND in the germline V gene (reference sequence). With V trimmed by 5 bases and J by 2 bases, 7 bases remained unmatched. The CDR3 nucleotides are TGTGCCAGTAGTCCCCGGGCAGGGGGCAACACTGAAGCTTTCTTT. Translated: CASSPRAGGNTEAFF.

This clonotype showed up just a few times. This chain joins TRBV7-9 and TRBJ2-7, with TRBD1 matching over 8 bases. The V segment lost 1 base and the J segment 2 bases; nucleotides outside the gene matches: 4. CDR1 is SEHNR, CDR2 FQNEAQ, per germline (reference sequence). This CDR3 spans 15 amino acids. This chain's CDR3 is CASSLEGRGPYEQYF. In DNA, the CDR3 is TGTGCCAGCAGCTTAGAGGGCAGGGGGCCCTACGAGCAGTACTTC.

The CDR3 DNA sequence: TGTGCCAGCAGCTTAGGGGTTGCCCAAGAGACCCAGTACTTC. This sequence encodes CASSLGVAQETQYF. V usage is TRBV7-2 and J usage is TRBJ2-5; no definite D call. Germline V lookup: CDR1 SGHTA, CDR2 FQGNSA. V shed 1 base and J shed 1 base, with 7 bases lying between them. The CDR3 is 14 residues long.